This TCR beta chain was identified during a study of radiotherapy plus CTLA-4 blockade in lung cancer. Study-wide results and caveats: Tumor-origin TCR clones grew in blood after radiotherapy plus ipilimumab.

Receiving focal radiation plus CTLA-4 blockade with ipilimumab were patients who had chemo-refractory metastatic non-small-cell lung cancer. The V gene lost 5 bases and the J gene lost 1 base, with 12 bases spanning the gap. The CDR3 has 15 residues. Germline CDR1 reads KGHSH; CDR2 reads LQKENI. Measured with immunoSEQ multiplex PCR; TCRdb has only the in-frame clones, and not every one. The data contain 40,000 or so clones, roughly 77% of them singletons. Note on this clone: The antigen is unknown.

The chain couples TRBV18 to TRBJ2-1; no clear D. Sequenced here: peripheral blood, sampled from a patient treated with radiotherapy plus ipilimumab. This sequence was found in a human donor with non-small cell lung cancer who had stable disease on radiotherapy plus ipilimumab. The CDR3, as DNA: TGTGCCAGCTCATTGGGCACTGGGTCCTACAATGAGCAGTTCTTC. This gives the protein CASSLGTGSYNEQFF.